This T cell receptor (beta chain) was found in a study of T cell responses to AZD1222 COVID-19 vaccine. V lost 0 bases, J lost 1 base, and 18 bases lay in between. The CDR3 consists of 18 residues. Germline CDR1 is LNHDA and CDR2 is SQIVND (reference sequence). Only in-frame clones appear in the TCRdb table, and some are missing; sequencing was by immunoSEQ multiplex PCR. The profile covers about 78,000 clones, with about 90% appearing a single time and approximately 1.4% taken by the ten largest. The sequence came from an adult who received the AZD1222 COVID-19 vaccine. The chain has TRBV19 and TRBJ1-2; TRBD1 might be the D (5 bases). The sample here was peripheral blood, taken 28 days after the second AZD1222 dose. CDR3 residues: CASSIEPHRQNHNYGYTF. The CDR3 DNA reads as TGTGCCAGTAGTATAGAACCCCATCGACAGAACCATAACTATGGCTACACCTTC.